Below are 17 T cell receptor beta chains sequenced from a single sample in a study of CD8 T cells in ankylosing spondylitis. TCRdb fed the 5' RACE reads into MiXCR, producing one record per CDR3 protein. The table has more than 100,000 distinct CDR3 sequences, approximately 10% seen once. The sequenced sample consisted of blood, either unsorted or a sorted T cell fraction (not recorded which). The receptors shown here come from a female donor with ankylosing spondylitis or in good health (not recorded which).

This clonotype was recorded many times. The rearrangement joins TRBV7-2 to TRBJ1-4; possible D gene TRBD1, 5 bases. The CDR3 extends over 16 amino acids. Trimming removed 5 bases from V and 5 bases from J, with 18 bases in between. Germline V gene sequence: CDR1 SGHTA, CDR2 FQGNSA. Here the CDR3 DNA reads TGTGCCAGCAGCGTAGGTGGGGGACGGAGGAATGAAAAACTGTTTTTT. Translated: CASSVGGGRRNEKLFF.

In regard to this clonotype: A single base separates this from a much larger clone, so it may be a read error. The V and J genes are TRBV15 and TRBJ1-3; tentatively, D is TRBD1 (5 bases). The germline V gene has CDR1 LNHNV and CDR2 YYDKDF (reference sequence). This CDR3 is built from 16 residues. DNA for the CDR3: TGTGCCACCAGCAGCGGGGAGAGGGACCCTGGAAACACCACATATTTT. Translating it yields CATSSGERDPGNTTYF.

This clonotype occurred many times. The chain carries TRBV11-3 and TRBJ2-1, with 12 positions matching TRBD2. The germline V gene encodes CDR1 SGHNT and CDR2 YENEEA. The J segment lost 1 base and the V segment lost 0 bases, leaving 7 bases of the junction unmatched. The CDR3 is made up of 19 amino acids. As DNA, the CDR3 is TGTGCCAGCAGCTTAGAGGGACTAGCGGGTGTTTGGTCCTACAATGAGCAGTTCTTC. It specifies CASSLEGLAGVWSYNEQFF.

The CDR3 sequence: CASSLDPSTDTQYF. The CDR3, as DNA: TGCGCCAGCAGCTTGGACCCGAGCACAGATACGCAGTATTTT. This chain joins TRBV5-1 and TRBJ2-3; D unclear. CDR3 length: 14 residues. The germline V and J ends were trimmed by 0 bases and 0 bases, with 5 bases remaining between them. In germline, CDR1 is SGHRS, CDR2 YFSETQ.

This clonotype has ten or more counts. V and J are TRBV5-1 and TRBJ2-1; 9 bases are a match to TRBD2. J lost 4 bases, V lost 0 bases, and 5 bases had no gene match. The CDR3 is made up of 16 amino acids. Per the germline V gene, CDR1 is SGHRS and CDR2 is YFSETQ. The CDR3 DNA sequence: TGCGCCAGCAGCTTGGTAGCGGGAGTTTCATACAATGAGCAGTTCTTC. Its protein is CASSLVAGVSYNEQFF.

This clonotype was seen repeatedly, ten times or more. CDR3 region: CASKWPGGRDTQYF. The CDR3 DNA reads TGTGCCAGCAAGTGGCCAGGGGGGCGGGATACGCAGTATTTT. The V gene is TRBV28, the J gene TRBJ2-3, with D possibly TRBD1 on 7 matching bases. Germline-derived CDR1 and CDR2 are MDHEN and SYDVKM. The CDR3 covers 14 residues. The V gene lost 7 bases and the J gene lost 6 bases, with 17 bases spanning the gap.

This clonotype has ten or more counts. The chain uses TRBV5-1 and TRBJ2-1; 7 nucleotides align to TRBD1. Trimming cost V 0 bases and J 1 base; bases outside gene matches: 4. Per the germline V gene, CDR1 is SGHRS and CDR2 is YFSETQ. This CDR3 spans 16 amino acids. The CDR3 reads CASSLGQGVSYNEQFF. In DNA form, the CDR3 reads TGCGCCAGCAGCTTGGGTCAGGGGGTATCCTACAATGAGCAGTTCTTC.

This clonotype was observed a few times. The rearrangement uses TRBV7-6 and TRBJ2-3; the D gene is possibly TRBD2 (6 bases). CDR3 size: 16 residues. Trimming shortened V by 4 bases and J by 4 bases, and 18 bases separated the two germline ends. Germline CDR1 SGHVS, CDR2 FNYEAQ. The CDR3 here is CASSSASTRRADTQYF. The DNA for the CDR3 is TGTGCCAGCAGCTCCGCATCGACTCGGAGGGCAGATACGCAGTATTTT.

As regards this clonotype: At one end the junction does not follow the germline gene, possibly because of a read error. This chain connects TRBV4-1 to TRBJ2-7; possibly TRBD1 for D (5 bases). This CDR3 region has 14 residues. Germline V gene data show CDR1 as MGHRA and CDR2 as YSYEKL. The chain's CDR3 is CASSQTVVSYGQYF. Written as DNA, the CDR3 is TGCGCCAGCAGCCAGACAGTGGTCTCCTACGGGCAGTACTTC.

This clonotype was counted many times. The chain combines TRBV6-5 with TRBJ1-1; weak D call: TRBD1 (5 bases). The CDR3 runs 14 residues. V lost 4 bases to trimming and J lost 4 bases, with 13 bases between them. The germline V gene encodes CDR1 MNHEY and CDR2 SVGAGI. For the CDR3, the DNA is TGTGCCAGCAGTTCGGCCCCGGGGGGCACTGAAGCTTTCTTT. Translation: CASSSAPGGTEAFF.

This clonotype was counted ten times or more. The rearrangement joins TRBV7-2 to TRBJ2-7, with TRBD2 identical over 8 bases. J was trimmed by 6 bases and V by 5 bases; bases with no gene match: 6. The CDR3 is 13 amino acids. CDR1 SGHTA and CDR2 FQGNSA come from the germline V gene. CDR3 region: CASSMGLGREQYF. DNA for the CDR3: TGTGCCAGCAGCATGGGACTAGGACGCGAGCAGTACTTC. Complete variable domain (other parts from reference TRBV7-2 and TRBJ2-7): GAGVSQSPSNKVTEKGKDVELRCDPISGHTALYWYRQSLGQGLEFLIYFQGNSAPDKSGLPSDRFSAERTGGSVSTLTIQRTQQEDSAVYLCASSMGLGREQYFGPGTRLTVT.

In its sample, this clonotype was seen many times. The chain couples TRBV9 to TRBJ2-3, with TRBD2 identical over 14 bases. V shed 0 bases and J 4 bases; nucleotides not matched to a gene: 10. This CDR3 region has 19 residues. CDR1 is SGDLS, CDR2 YYNGEE, per germline. The CDR3, as DNA: TGTGCCAGCAGCGTAGCGCTGACTAGCGGGGGGGCCGGGGCAGATACGCAGTATTTT. Residues: CASSVALTSGGAGADTQYF.

This clonotype was seen repeatedly, ten times or more. DNA for the CDR3: TGTGCCAGCAGCTCCCATGGCGCGGGGGTAGGTCAGCCCCAGCATTTT. This sequence encodes CASSSHGAGVGQPQHF. The chain uses TRBV7-9 and TRBJ1-5; perhaps TRBD1 as D (5 bases). Germline CDR1 is SEHNR and CDR2 is FQNEAQ (reference sequence). Between the trimmed V and J ends, which lost 4 bases and 6 bases, there was a span of 19 bases. The CDR3 is made up of 16 amino acids.

This clonotype has a count of ten or more. For the CDR3, the DNA is TGTGCCAGCAGCCAAGGTGGGGGTGGCTACACCTTC. Its translation: CASSQGGGGYTF. V and J are TRBV14 and TRBJ1-2, with a tentative D call TRBD1 (5 bases). The germline V gene has CDR1 SGHDN and CDR2 FVKESK. Trimming took off 1 base at V and 7 bases at J, with 7 bases between the two ends. The CDR3 extends over 12 amino acids. Supplemented by reference TRBV14 and TRBJ1-2, the full variable domain reads EAGVTQFPSHSVIEKGQTVTLRCDPISGHDNLYWYRRVMGKEIKFLLHFVKESKQDESGMPNNRFLAERTGGTYSTLKVQPAELEDSGVYFCASSQGGGGYTFGSGTRLTVV.

This clonotype has ten or more counts. This chain links TRBV5-1 with TRBJ2-3; 8 nucleotides line up with TRBD2. CDR3 length equals 15 residues. Germline trimming cut 2 bases from V and 2 bases from J; bases unmatched to any gene: 4. CDR1 is SGHRS and CDR2 is YFSETQ in the germline V gene. The CDR3 loop reads CASSFSGASTDTQYF. The DNA for the CDR3 is TGCGCCAGCAGCTTTAGCGGGGCCTCCACAGATACGCAGTATTTT.

This clonotype was seen many times. This chain joins TRBV2 and TRBJ1-5, with TRBD1 as a possible D gene (5 bases). The V gene's germline CDR1 is SNHLY and CDR2 FYNNEI. This CDR3 comprises 15 residues. Between the trimmed V and J ends, which lost 4 bases and 0 bases, there was a span of 10 bases. In DNA form, the CDR3 reads TGTGCCAGCAGTGGGGGGGGAGATAGCAATCAGCCCCAGCATTTT. Translating gives CASSGGGDSNQPQHF. The full variable domain, with the rest looked up from reference TRBV2 and TRBJ1-5, is EPEVTQTPSHQVTQMGQEVILRCVPISNHLYFYWYRQILGQKVEFLVSFYNNEISEKSEIFDDQFSVERPDGSNFTLKIRSTKLEDSAMYFCASSGGGDSNQPQHFGDGTRLSIL.

This clonotype was found many times. V is TRBV5-1 and J is TRBJ2-2; no firm D call. V lost 3 bases to trimming and J lost 0 bases, with 9 bases between them. This CDR3 is built from 15 residues. Germline-derived CDR1 and CDR2 are SGHRS and YFSETQ. In DNA form, the CDR3 reads TGCGCCAGCAGCTGGCCTACATCGAACACCGGGGAGCTGTTTTTT. The encoded protein is CASSWPTSNTGELFF.